This entry describes one TCR beta chain. The data were taken from a study of T cell changes during pregnancy in multiple sclerosis. Trimming at V came to 5 bases and at J to 7 bases, leaving 7 bases not matched to a gene. The V gene's germline CDR1 is SGDLS and CDR2 YYNGEE. CDR3 size: 13 residues. The method was immunoSEQ multiplex PCR; TCRdb's version includes in-frame clones alone and lacks a portion of them. The sample has around 100,000 clones, about 92% seen once. The rearrangement links TRBV9 to TRBJ1-1, with 8 bases fitting TRBD1. This specimen was peripheral blood, taken after pregnancy. The clonotype comes from a female donor with multiple sclerosis, enrolled in a pregnancy study. CDR3: CASRPTDRGEAFF. Here the CDR3 DNA reads TGTGCCAGCAGACCCACAGACAGGGGTGAAGCTTTCTTT.